This note documents a single T cell receptor (beta chain) sequence. What it binds is not known. The data were obtained in a study of cytomegalovirus exposure and HLA in healthy donors. Notes on the study in general: TCR beta V- and J-gene trimming, according to a later analysis, was linked to a missense DCLRE1C variant.

PCR employed 60 Vbeta and 13 Jbeta primers. The assay was immunoSEQ multiplex PCR, and TCRdb's table has in-frame clones only and misses some. The table records over 80,000 clones, roughly 85% of them present only once. Germline loops: CDR1 MDHEN, CDR2 SYDVKM. The CDR3 contains 12 residues. V was shortened by 6 bases and J by 2 bases, with 7 bases between the two germline ends. The V gene is TRBV28, the J gene TRBJ1-2; D remains unclear. The sequenced sample was PBMCs. This receptor was taken from a female donor in good health and CMV-seronegative. CDR3 DNA: TGTGCCAGCAGGTTGGCCAACTATGGCTACACCTTC. This encodes CASRLANYGYTF.